This TCR beta chain was documented in a study of blood T cell repertoires in COVID-19. Whole-study context: Samples came from the United States, Italy and Spain, spanning acute and convalescent COVID-19. T cells, B-cell-depleted T cells, or PBMCs supplied cDNA or gDNA.

Original data processing: Estimates of nucleated cell counts were drawn from the amplification of reference gene primers. Only in-frame clones appear in the TCRdb table, and some are missing; sequencing was by immunoSEQ multiplex PCR. V, J and clone size were drawn from that table, and D and trimming were deduced from the DNA. Among roughly 230,000 clones, roughly 80% were seen once, and the ten largest hold just under 7.5%. Trimming stripped 7 bases from V and 0 bases from J, with 12 bases between. Germline CDR1 reads LNHDA; CDR2 reads SQIVND (reference sequence). This CDR3 is built from 14 residues. This clone was detected a few times.

Sequencing was done on a sample of peripheral blood. The V gene is TRBV19, the J gene TRBJ1-1; D is perhaps TRBD1 (5 bases). The sequence came from a woman aged 45-60 years with acute or convalescent COVID-19. CDR3 nucleotide sequence: TGTGCCAGTATTGATGGGGGGATGAACACTGAAGCTTTCTTT. Protein sequence: CASIDGGMNTEAFF.